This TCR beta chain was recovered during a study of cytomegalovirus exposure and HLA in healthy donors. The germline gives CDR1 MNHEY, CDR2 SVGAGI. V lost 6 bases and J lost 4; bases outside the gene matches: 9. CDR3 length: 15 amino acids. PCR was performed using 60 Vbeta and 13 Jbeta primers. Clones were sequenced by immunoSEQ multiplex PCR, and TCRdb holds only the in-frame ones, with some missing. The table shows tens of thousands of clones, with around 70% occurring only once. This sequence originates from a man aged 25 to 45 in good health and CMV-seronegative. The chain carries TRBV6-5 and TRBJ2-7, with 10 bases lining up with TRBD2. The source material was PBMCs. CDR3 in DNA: TGTGCCAGCAGAGACTCTAGCGGGAGATTATACGAGCAGTACTTC. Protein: CASRDSSGRLYEQYF.